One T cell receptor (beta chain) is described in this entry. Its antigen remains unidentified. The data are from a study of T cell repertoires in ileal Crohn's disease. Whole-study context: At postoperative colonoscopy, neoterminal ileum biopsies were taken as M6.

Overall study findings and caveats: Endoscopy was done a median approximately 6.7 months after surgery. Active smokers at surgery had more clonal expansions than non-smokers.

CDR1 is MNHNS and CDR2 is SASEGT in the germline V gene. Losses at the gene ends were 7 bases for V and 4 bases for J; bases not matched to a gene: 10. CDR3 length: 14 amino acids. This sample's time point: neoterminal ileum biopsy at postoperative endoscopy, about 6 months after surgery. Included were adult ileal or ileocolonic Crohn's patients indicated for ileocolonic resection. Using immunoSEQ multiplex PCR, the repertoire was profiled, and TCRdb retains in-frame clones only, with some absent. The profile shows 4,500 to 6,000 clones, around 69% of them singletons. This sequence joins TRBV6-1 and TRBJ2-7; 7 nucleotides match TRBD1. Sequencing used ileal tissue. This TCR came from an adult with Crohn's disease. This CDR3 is CASTPEQGTYEQYF. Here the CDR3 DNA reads TGTGCCAGCACCCCTGAACAGGGGACATACGAGCAGTACTTC.